This T cell receptor beta chain was documented in a study of control samples from healthy donors and cancer patients. CDR1 is SGHRS, CDR2 YFSETQ, per germline. CDR3 length: 16 residues. The V and J ends lost 5 bases and 1 base, in that order; junction bases with no gene match: 12. The assay was immunoSEQ multiplex PCR, and TCRdb's table has in-frame clones only and misses some. The table lists about 130,000 clones, about 92% of them singletons. The sample was PBMCs. This sequence was found in a man aged 45-65 years with head and neck cancer. The rearrangement joins TRBV5-1 to TRBJ2-7; 7 bases map to TRBD1. In DNA, the CDR3 is TGCGCCAGCAGGACCACAGGGGCCCAACGATCCTACGAGCAGTACTTC. Translating it yields CASRTTGAQRSYEQYF.